This T cell receptor beta chain emerged from a study of T cells after yellow fever vaccination. This clonotype was seen a handful of times. 5'RACE template switching generated TCR cDNA, adding a universal primer site and UMIs. TCRdb used MiXCR to reprocess the 5' RACE reads, holding one entry per CDR3 protein. The data hold 300,000 to 350,000 distinct CDR3 sequences, with approximately 4% observed a single time. V lost 7 bases and J 0 bases, leaving 14 bases between the germline ends. Germline CDR1 and CDR2: SGHRS and YFSETQ. This CDR3 has 15 residues. Here the sequenced sample was PBMCs, taken 15 days after the yellow fever booster vaccination. The chain has TRBV5-1 and TRBJ1-3; D remains unclear. This sequence originates from a young man who received the YFV17D yellow fever vaccine. The CDR3 region has the DNA TGCGCCAGCTCCTATGGCCTCGGCTCTGGAAACACCATATATTTT. As protein: CASSYGLGSGNTIYF.